This T cell receptor beta chain emerged from a study of blood T cell repertoires in COVID-19. Study information: From the United States, Italy and Spain came samples of acute and convalescent COVID-19. The cDNA or gDNA used as material had been derived from T cells, B-cell-depleted T cells, or PBMCs.

Germline V gene lookup returns CDR1 MNHEY and CDR2 SVGEGT. V lost 7 bases to trimming and J lost 0 bases, with 10 bases between them. The CDR3 loop spans 15 amino acids. In the study's own analysis: The assay estimated nucleated cells by amplifying reference gene primers. The protocol was immunoSEQ multiplex PCR, while the TCRdb copy is restricted to in-frame clones and leaves out a portion. V, J and clone size reflect that table, while D and trimming were determined from the DNA. The top ten hold roughly 2.4% of the sample, which has 55,000 to 70,000 clones, more than 85% seen once. The clonotype originates from a man aged 55 to 70 with acute or convalescent COVID-19. Sequenced: peripheral blood. The V gene is TRBV6-2 or TRBV6-3, the J gene TRBJ2-6; D possibly corresponds to TRBD2 (5 bases). The DNA for the CDR3 is TGTGCCAGCACCCCGAGGGACTCTGGGGCCAACGTCCTGACTTTC. Translating it yields CASTPRDSGANVLTF.